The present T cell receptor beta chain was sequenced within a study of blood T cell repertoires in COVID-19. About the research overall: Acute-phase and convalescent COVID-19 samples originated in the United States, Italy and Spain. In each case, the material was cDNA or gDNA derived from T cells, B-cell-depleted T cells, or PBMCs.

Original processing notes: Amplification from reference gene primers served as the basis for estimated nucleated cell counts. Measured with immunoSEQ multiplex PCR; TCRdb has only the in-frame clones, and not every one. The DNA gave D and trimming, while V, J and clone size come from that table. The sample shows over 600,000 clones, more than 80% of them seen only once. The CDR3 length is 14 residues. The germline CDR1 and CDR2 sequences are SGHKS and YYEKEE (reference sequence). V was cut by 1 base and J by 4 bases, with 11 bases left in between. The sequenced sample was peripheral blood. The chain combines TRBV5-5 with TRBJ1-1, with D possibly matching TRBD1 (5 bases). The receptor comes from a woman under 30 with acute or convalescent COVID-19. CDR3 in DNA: TGTGCCAGCAGCTTGTGGGAGGGACTCACTGAAGCTTTCTTT. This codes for CASSLWEGLTEAFF.